This T cell receptor (beta chain) was profiled in a study of shared clonotypes between healthy human individuals (dated by TCRdb to about 2020). In the study overall: Two women and a few men aged 18 to 49 years were included in the cohort. For each donor, CD4 naive and CD4 memory were each run on three plates, CD8 naive on two plates, and CD8 memory on one plate. Blood TCR repertoires of roughly 5 healthy adults were deeply sequenced to estimate repertoire size and the extent of clonotype sharing between individuals. Libraries were prepared and TCR repertoires were sequenced by different laboratories using diverse techniques, in order to increase sequencing depth and limit assay-specific biases. Between about 0.8 and 9 billion PBMCs per donor were obtained by leukapheresis. The paper's findings and limits, for the study overall: Larger estimated clonotype richness was generally found for naive subsets than for memory subsets. Incomplete sequencing was indicated by rarefaction of sorted-subset datasets, despite the large sequencing depth. Compared with non-shared clonotypes, clonotypes shared by all four sorted-subset donors had higher generation probabilities. Across four donors, approximately 5% of naive CD4, over 3% of naive CD8, under 2.5% of memory CD4, and roughly 0.4% of memory CD8 clonotypes were shared. Because the study included a small number of donors, the genetic and exposure-history diversity represented was limited. Sampling was restricted to blood, and TCR repertoires in tissue are likely to differ from TCR repertoires in blood. Based on pairwise subsampling, the degree of clonotype sharing among donors was expected to be affected by sequencing depth.

Notes on this clone: Its antigen remains unidentified. No base quality values were provided; no much bigger clone lies one nucleotide off.

From its cysteine to its phenylalanine, the CDR3 spans 14 amino acids. The kept DNA is CDR3 alone, 42 bases in frame from the first base. V trim: 3 bases; J trim: 2 bases; unmatched bases: 0. The germline V gene gives CDR1 as ENHRY and CDR2 as SYGVKD. The donors were healthy, HIV-negative adults with no recently reported acute infections or vaccinations. Only Caucasian adults living in Nashville, Tennessee, USA were represented among the donors. CD4+ T cells were enriched by magnetic negative selection, after which naive cells were positively selected on CD45RA and the negative fraction was taken as the memory subset. Blood was obtained by leukapheresis, after which PBMCs were separated by Ficoll-Histopaque density gradient centrifugation and cryopreserved in liquid nitrogen vapor phase. Analytical flow cytometry was used to check the purity and quantity of each magnetically sorted T cell population. Each sorted fraction had its genomic DNA isolated and then quantified by UV absorbance on a Nanodrop 2000c.

Using the deep immunoSEQ assay, TCR CDR3 regions were amplified from genomic DNA by multiplex PCR. For each cell subset, the extracted genomic DNA was distributed evenly across all wells of several immunoSEQ 96-well plates, and each plate served as one replicate. For sorted subsets, 150 to 250 ng genomic DNA, equal to about 30,000 T cell genomes, was loaded into each replicate PCR. The purified libraries were quantified using a Qubit 3.0 fluorometer, sized with a Bioanalyzer 2100, and then quantified again using the KAPA Library Quantification kit. A separate single-read 150-cycle Illumina NextSeq 550 flow cell was used to sequence each immunoSEQ 96-well plate. The source study handled its data this way. The immunoSEQ output contained only junctional sequences without quality scores, so filtering could not match that applied to full-length reads. To assign V/J genes and CDR3, sequences were annotated using PyIR, a Python wrapper for IgBLAST v1.9, with IMGT germline references. Any read was removed if the V/J assignment was weak (E-value above 1e-6), the CDR3 was missing, or the read contained stop codons, out-of-frame junctions, or ambiguous translated residues. V3J clonotypes were defined as sequences sharing an identical inferred V gene, J gene, and CDR3 amino acid sequence. Percentage overlap between repertoires was calculated by dividing the number of shared unique clonotypes by the size of the smaller repertoire. Repertoire richness was assessed with RTK rarefaction, the Chao1 estimator, and Recon v2.1 estimates of unobserved clonotypes. Generation probabilities were computed with OLGA for all TCRbeta clonotypes obtained by the gDNA method from four donors. The table was pulled from immuneACCESS by TCRdb, which kept in-frame rearrangements only. Such tables lose some clones; where checked, under half of the loss comes from unresolved V genes, and the rest has no known cause. V and J calls and clone size follow that table, whereas D and trimming were derived from the DNA. The sample table lists around 1.5 million clones, 95% to 99% of them with a count of one. The ten most abundant clones make up roughly 0.42% of the sample.

Material for sequencing was naive CD4+ T cells sorted from blood. In the paper's terms, the cell subset or site label means: CD45RA+ positively selected. The chain is encoded by TRBV10-3 joined to TRBJ2-7, with TRBD2 matching 11 junction bases. This clonotype originated in a man aged 30-40 years in good health. The base sequence is TGTGCCATCAGTGATAGCGGGAGGGCCTACGAGCAGTACTTC. Its protein is CAISDSGRAYEQYF.